Each of the 13 T cell receptor beta chains below was sequenced from the same sample in a study of control samples from healthy donors and cancer patients. The data were produced by immunoSEQ multiplex PCR, yet TCRdb's version contains in-frame clones alone and is incomplete. The sample carries approximately 110,000 clones, 90% to 95% recorded once. Sequenced material: blood. The origin of the receptors is a woman aged 18-29 years in good health.

The chain carries TRBV12-5 and TRBJ2-5, with a possible D match to TRBD2 (5 bases). V was pared by 8 bases and J by 0 bases, with 16 bases between. This CDR3 has 15 amino acids. The germline V gene encodes CDR1 LGHNT and CDR2 FRNRAP. CDR3 protein: CASMLPGLHQETQYF. The DNA of the CDR3 is TGTGCTAGTATGTTACCCGGACTCCACCAAGAGACCCAGTACTTC.

The chain uses TRBV28 and TRBJ2-7; D gene uncertain. The germline gives CDR1 MDHEN, CDR2 SYDVKM. Trimming removed 11 bases from V and 2 bases from J, with 10 bases in between. The CDR3 is made up of 11 amino acids. CDR3 protein: CAAATTYEQYF. As DNA, the CDR3 is TGTGCCGCGGCTACCACCTACGAGCAGTACTTC.

V and J are TRBV7-8 and TRBJ2-7; TRBD2 matches at 14 bases. This CDR3 comprises 19 residues. V shed 8 bases, J shed 4 bases, and the junction held 19 bases outside the gene matches. In germline, CDR1 is SGHVS, CDR2 FQNEAQ. The CDR3 coding sequence is TGTGCCAGCGCTTCGCGGGGTAGACTAGCGGGGGGGCGTTTGTACGAGCAGTACTTC. It encodes CASASRGRLAGGRLYEQYF.

V usage is TRBV5-6 and J usage is TRBJ1-1; tentatively, D is TRBD1 (5 bases). There are 16 residues in the CDR3. From germline, CDR1 is SGHDT and CDR2 YYEEEE. V was pared by 0 bases and J by 3 bases, with 15 bases between. CDR3 amino acids: CASSLGVLSGDTEAFF. The CDR3 DNA follows: TGTGCCAGCAGCTTGGGGGTCCTGTCGGGGGACACTGAAGCTTTCTTT.

The chain is built from TRBV7-9 and TRBJ2-5; the D gene could be TRBD1 or TRBD2 (5 bases each). This CDR3 is built from 15 residues. Deletions cut 2 bases from V and 5 bases from J, with 15 bases between. Per germline, CDR1 SEHNR and CDR2 FQNEAQ (reference sequence). The CDR3 DNA is TGTGCCAGCAGCTTAATGGTCGCACGGGACGAGACCCAGTACTTC. It specifies CASSLMVARDETQYF.

The gene calls are TRBV10-3 and TRBJ2-3; 13 bases fit TRBD2. V lost 6 bases to trimming and J lost 0 bases; unmatched junction nucleotides: 3. The CDR3 has 16 amino acids. The V gene's germline CDR1 is ENHRY and CDR2 SYGVKD. This CDR3 is CAISAGLAGSTDTQYF. CDR3 sequence (DNA): TGTGCCATCAGCGCGGGACTAGCGGGAAGCACAGATACGCAGTATTTT.

This clone was counted once. This rearrangement joins TRBV6-1 to TRBJ2-6; 10 nucleotides agree with TRBD1. Germline loops: CDR1 MNHNS, CDR2 SASEGT. Losses at the gene ends were 1 base for V and 0 bases for J; bases not matched to a gene: 9. This CDR3 region has 20 residues. CDR3 sequence reads: CASSEVPLGQGFSGANVLTF. CDR3 coding DNA: TGTGCCAGCAGTGAAGTCCCATTGGGACAGGGGTTCTCTGGGGCCAACGTCCTGACTTTC.

The chain has TRBV2 and TRBJ2-7, with 7 nucleotides matching TRBD1. This CDR3 is 14 amino acids long. Germline trimming cut 2 bases from V and 10 bases from J; bases unmatched to any gene: 11. CDR1 and CDR2 from the germline V gene are SNHLY and FYNNEI. The DNA for the CDR3 is TGTGCCAGCAGTGAATCGTTGGGTACAGGGGAACAGTACTTC. It is translated as CASSESLGTGEQYF.

This clone was seen only a few times. The V call is TRBV5-1, the J call TRBJ2-3; TRBD1 matches 8 bases. Germline trimming cut 0 bases from V and 5 bases from J; bases unmatched to any gene: 11. CDR1 SGHRS and CDR2 YFSETQ come from the germline V gene. There are 17 residues in the CDR3. The CDR3 region has the DNA TGCGCCAGCAGCTTGGGACACCGGGACAGGAGAGTAGATACGCAGTATTTT. Protein sequence: CASSLGHRDRRVDTQYF.

V gene TRBV28 combines with J gene TRBJ1-2; 9 bases are a match to TRBD1. The CDR3 contains 13 residues. Germline values: CDR1 MDHEN, CDR2 SYDVKM. V lost 8 bases to trimming and J lost 8 bases; unmatched junction nucleotides: 9. The CDR3 nucleotides are TGTGCCAGCGAAGAACAGGGGGCAGGGGGCTACACCTTC. Translation gives CASEEQGAGGYTF.

The genes are TRBV11-2 and TRBJ1-6, with D uncertain. The CDR3 contains 19 residues. The germline V and J ends were trimmed by 0 bases and 8 bases, with 23 bases remaining between them. Germline CDR1 and CDR2: SGHAT and FQNNGV. The CDR3: CASSLEGWLTPRWHSPLHF. CDR3 coding DNA: TGTGCCAGCAGCTTAGAGGGGTGGCTGACTCCCCGCTGGCATTCACCCCTCCACTTT. Filled out from reference TRBV11-2 and TRBJ1-6, the complete variable domain reads EAGVAQSPRYKIIEKRQSVAFWCNPISGHATLYWYQQILGQGPKLLIQFQNNGVVDDSQLPKDRFSAERLKGVDSTLKIQPAKLEDSAVYLCASSLEGWLTPRWHSPLHFGNGTRLTVT.

CDR3 nucleotide sequence: TGTGCCAGCAGCTTAGGCGGGACGAGCGAGCAGTACTTC. It specifies CASSLGGTSEQYF. This chain connects TRBV11-1 to TRBJ2-7, with TRBD2 as a possible D gene (6 bases). Germline CDR1 reads SGHAT; CDR2 reads FQDESV (reference sequence). V dropped 1 base and J dropped 6 bases, with 10 bases sitting between them. CDR3 length: 13 residues.

The chain uses TRBV30 and TRBJ1-4; TRBD1 might be the D (6 bases). Deletions cut 1 base from V and 16 bases from J, with 13 bases between. The CDR3 sequence is 11 residues long. The germline gives CDR1 GTSNPN, CDR2 SVGIG (reference sequence). The CDR3 bases are TGTGCCTGGAGTGAGAGGGGGGTAACGTTTTTT. As protein: CAWSERGVTFF.